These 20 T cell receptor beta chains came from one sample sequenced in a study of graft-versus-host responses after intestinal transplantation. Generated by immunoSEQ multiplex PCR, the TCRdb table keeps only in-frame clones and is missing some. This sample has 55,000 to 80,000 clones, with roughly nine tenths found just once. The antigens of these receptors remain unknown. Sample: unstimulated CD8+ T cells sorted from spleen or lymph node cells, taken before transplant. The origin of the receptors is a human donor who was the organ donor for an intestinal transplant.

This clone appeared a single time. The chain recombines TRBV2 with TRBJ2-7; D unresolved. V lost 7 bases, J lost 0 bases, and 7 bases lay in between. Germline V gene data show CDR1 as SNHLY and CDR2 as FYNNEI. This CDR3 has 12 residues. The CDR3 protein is CASTADSYEQYF. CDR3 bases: TGTGCCAGCACGGCGGACTCCTACGAGCAGTACTTC. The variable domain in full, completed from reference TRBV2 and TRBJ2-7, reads EPEVTQTPSHQVTQMGQEVILRCVPISNHLYFYWYRQILGQKVEFLVSFYNNEISEKSEIFDDQFSVERPDGSNFTLKIRSTKLEDSAMYFCASTADSYEQYFGPGTRLTVT.

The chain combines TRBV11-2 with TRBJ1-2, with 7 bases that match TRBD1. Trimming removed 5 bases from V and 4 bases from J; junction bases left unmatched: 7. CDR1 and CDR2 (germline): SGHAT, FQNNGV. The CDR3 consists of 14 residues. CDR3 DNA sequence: TGTGCCAGCAGCCCCGACAGGGCTGGCTATGGCTACACCTTC. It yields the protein CASSPDRAGYGYTF.

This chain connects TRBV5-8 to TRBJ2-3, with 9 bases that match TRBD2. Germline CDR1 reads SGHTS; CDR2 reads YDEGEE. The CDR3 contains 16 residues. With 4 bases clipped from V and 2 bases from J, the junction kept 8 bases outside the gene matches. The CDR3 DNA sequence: TGTGCCAGCAGCCTGAAGACTAGCGGCCCCACAGATACGCAGTATTTT. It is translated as CASSLKTSGPTDTQYF.

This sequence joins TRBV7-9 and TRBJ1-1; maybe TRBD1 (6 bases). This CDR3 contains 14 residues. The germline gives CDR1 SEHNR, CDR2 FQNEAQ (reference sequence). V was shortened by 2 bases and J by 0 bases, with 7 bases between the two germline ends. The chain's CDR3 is CASSLWTVNTEAFF. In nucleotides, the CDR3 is TGTGCCAGCAGCTTATGGACAGTGAACACTGAAGCTTTCTTT.

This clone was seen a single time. The CDR3 sequence is CASSPLLETLAGNTIYF. CDR3 DNA sequence: TGTGCCAGCAGCCCTCTCCTGGAGACTTTAGCTGGAAACACCATATATTTT. The rearrangement links TRBV7-8 to TRBJ1-3; D uncertain. Looked up from germline, CDR1 is SGHVS and CDR2 is FQNEAQ. The CDR3 is 17 amino acids. Between the trimmed V and J ends, which lost 5 bases and 2 bases, there was a span of 19 bases. Full variable domain (remainder filled in from reference TRBV7-8 and TRBJ1-3): GAGVSQSPRYKVAKRGQDVALRCDPISGHVSLFWYQQALGQGPEFLTYFQNEAQLDKSGLPSDRFFAERPEGSVSTLKIQRTQQEDSAVYLCASSPLLETLAGNTIYFGEGSWLTVV.

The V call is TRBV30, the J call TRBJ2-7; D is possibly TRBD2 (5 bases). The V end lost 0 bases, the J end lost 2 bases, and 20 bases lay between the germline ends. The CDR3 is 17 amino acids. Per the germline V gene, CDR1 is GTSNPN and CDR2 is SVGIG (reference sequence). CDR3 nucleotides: TGTGCCTGGAGTGTACTTCTTGAGGCGGGCTGGGCCTACGAGCAGTACTTC. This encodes CAWSVLLEAGWAYEQYF.

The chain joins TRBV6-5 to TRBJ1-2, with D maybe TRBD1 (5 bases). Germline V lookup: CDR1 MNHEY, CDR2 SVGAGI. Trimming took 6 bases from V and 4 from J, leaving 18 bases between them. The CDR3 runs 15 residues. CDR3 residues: CASRDPTAPAYGYTF. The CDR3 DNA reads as TGTGCCAGCAGGGACCCGACAGCGCCAGCCTATGGCTACACCTTC.

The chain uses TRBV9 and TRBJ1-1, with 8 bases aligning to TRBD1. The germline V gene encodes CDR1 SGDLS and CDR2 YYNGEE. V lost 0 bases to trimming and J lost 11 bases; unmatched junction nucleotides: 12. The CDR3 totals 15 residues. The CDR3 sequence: CASSVEAQGATDAFF. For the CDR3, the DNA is TGTGCCAGCAGCGTAGAGGCCCAGGGGGCAACGGATGCTTTCTTT.

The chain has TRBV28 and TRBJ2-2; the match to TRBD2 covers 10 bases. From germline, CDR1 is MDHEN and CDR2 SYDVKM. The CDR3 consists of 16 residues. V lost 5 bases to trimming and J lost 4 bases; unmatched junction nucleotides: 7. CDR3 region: CASSAGLAASTGELFF. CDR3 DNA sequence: TGTGCCAGCAGTGCTGGACTAGCGGCTAGCACCGGGGAGCTGTTTTTT.

CDR3: CASSYSPRNYGYTF. Here the CDR3 DNA reads TGTGCCAGCAGTTACTCGCCCAGGAACTATGGCTACACCTTC. The gene calls are TRBV6-5 and TRBJ1-2; D gene uncertain. With 0 bases removed from V and 2 bases from J, the gap between germline ends came to 7 bases. From germline, CDR1 is MNHEY and CDR2 SVGAGI. The CDR3 length is 14 residues.

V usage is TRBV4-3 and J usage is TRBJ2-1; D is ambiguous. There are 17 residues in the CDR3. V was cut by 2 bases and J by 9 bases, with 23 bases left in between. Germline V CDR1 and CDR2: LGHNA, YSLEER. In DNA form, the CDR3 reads TGCGCCAGCAGCCAACACAGATTCGGATCCCACCCGCGTGAGCAGTTCTTC. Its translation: CASSQHRFGSHPREQFF.

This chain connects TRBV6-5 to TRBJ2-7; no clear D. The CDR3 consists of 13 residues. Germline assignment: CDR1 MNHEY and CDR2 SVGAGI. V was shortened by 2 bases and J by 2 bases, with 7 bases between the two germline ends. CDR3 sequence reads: CASSYGLAYEQYF. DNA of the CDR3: TGTGCCAGCAGTTACGGTTTAGCCTACGAGCAGTACTTC.

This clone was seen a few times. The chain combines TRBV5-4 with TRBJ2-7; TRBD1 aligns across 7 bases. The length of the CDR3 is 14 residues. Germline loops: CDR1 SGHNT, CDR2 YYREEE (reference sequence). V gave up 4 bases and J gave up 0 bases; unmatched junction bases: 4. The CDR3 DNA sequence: TGTGCCAGCAGCGCACGGGACAGCTCCTACGAGCAGTACTTC. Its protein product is CASSARDSSYEQYF.

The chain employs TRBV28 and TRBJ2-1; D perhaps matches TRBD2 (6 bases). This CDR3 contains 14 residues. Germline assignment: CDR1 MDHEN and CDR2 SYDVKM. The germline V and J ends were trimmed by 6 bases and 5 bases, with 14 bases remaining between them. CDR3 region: CASSSGLLHNEQFF. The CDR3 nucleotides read TGTGCCAGCAGCTCGGGACTCCTTCACAATGAGCAGTTCTTC.

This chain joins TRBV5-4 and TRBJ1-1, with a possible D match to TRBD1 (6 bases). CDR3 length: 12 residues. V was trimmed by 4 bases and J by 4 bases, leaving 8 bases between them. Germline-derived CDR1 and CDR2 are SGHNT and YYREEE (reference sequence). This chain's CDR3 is CASSRGGTEAFF. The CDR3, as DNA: TGTGCCAGCAGCAGGGGGGGCACTGAAGCTTTCTTT.

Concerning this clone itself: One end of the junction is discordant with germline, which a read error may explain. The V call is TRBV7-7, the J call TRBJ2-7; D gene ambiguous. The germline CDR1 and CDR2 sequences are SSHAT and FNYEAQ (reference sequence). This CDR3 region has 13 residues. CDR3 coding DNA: TGTGCTAGCAGCTTATCGAGAGGCTACGAGCAGTACTTC. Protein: CASSLSRGYEQYF.

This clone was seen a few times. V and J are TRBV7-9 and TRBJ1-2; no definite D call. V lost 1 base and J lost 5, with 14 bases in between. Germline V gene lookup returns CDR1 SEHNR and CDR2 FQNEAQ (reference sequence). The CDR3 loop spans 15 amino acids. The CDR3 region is CASSLGRFGEYGYTF. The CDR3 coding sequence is TGTGCCAGCAGCTTAGGCCGCTTCGGGGAGTATGGCTACACCTTC.

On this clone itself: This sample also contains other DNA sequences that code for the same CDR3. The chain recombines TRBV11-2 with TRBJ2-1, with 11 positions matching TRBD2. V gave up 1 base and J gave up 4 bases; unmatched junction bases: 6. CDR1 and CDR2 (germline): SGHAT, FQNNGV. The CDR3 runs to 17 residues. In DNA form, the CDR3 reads TGTGCCAGCAGCTTAGGATTCCTAGCGGGAGGATACAATGAGCAGTTCTTC. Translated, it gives CASSLGFLAGGYNEQFF. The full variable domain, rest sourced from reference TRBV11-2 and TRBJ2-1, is EAGVAQSPRYKIIEKRQSVAFWCNPISGHATLYWYQQILGQGPKLLIQFQNNGVVDDSQLPKDRFSAERLKGVDSTLKIQPAKLEDSAVYLCASSLGFLAGGYNEQFFGPGTRLTVL.

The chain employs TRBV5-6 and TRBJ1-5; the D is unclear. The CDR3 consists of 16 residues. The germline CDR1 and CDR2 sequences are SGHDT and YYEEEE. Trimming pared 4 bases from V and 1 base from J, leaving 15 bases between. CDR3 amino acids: CASSIWALPSNQPQHF. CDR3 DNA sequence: TGTGCCAGCAGCATATGGGCCCTCCCGAGCAATCAGCCCCAGCATTTT.

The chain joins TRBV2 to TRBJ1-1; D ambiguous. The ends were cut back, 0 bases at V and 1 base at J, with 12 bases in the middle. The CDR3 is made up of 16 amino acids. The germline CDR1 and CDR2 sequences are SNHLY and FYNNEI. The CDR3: CASSEAKVAGNTEAFF. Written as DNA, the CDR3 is TGTGCCAGCAGTGAAGCGAAAGTGGCAGGGAACACTGAAGCTTTCTTT.